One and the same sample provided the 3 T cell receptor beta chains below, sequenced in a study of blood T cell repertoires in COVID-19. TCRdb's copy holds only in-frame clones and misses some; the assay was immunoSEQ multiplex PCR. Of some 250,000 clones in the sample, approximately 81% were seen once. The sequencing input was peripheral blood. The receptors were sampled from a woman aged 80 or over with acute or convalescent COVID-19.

CDR3 amino acids: CASSLLNSGEKLFF. CDR3 coding DNA: TGTGCCAGCAGCTTACTGAACTCCGGTGAAAAACTGTTTTTT. The chain is built from TRBV7-9 and TRBJ1-4; D gene unclear. Trimming removed 2 bases from V and 7 bases from J, with 11 bases in between. The V gene's germline CDR1 is SEHNR and CDR2 FQNEAQ (reference sequence). The CDR3 spans 14 residues.

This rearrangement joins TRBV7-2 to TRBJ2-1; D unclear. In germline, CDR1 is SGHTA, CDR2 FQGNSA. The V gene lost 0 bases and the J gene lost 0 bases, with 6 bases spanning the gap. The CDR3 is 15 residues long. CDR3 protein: CASSLAAASYNEQFF. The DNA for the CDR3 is TGTGCCAGCAGCTTAGCAGCTGCCTCCTACAATGAGCAGTTCTTC.

CDR3: CASSDTPSETQYF. CDR3 DNA: TGTGCCAGCAGCGATACACCCTCAGAGACCCAGTACTTC. The chain combines TRBV7-3 with TRBJ2-5; D is uncertain. This CDR3 has 13 amino acids. CDR1 and CDR2 (germline): SGHTA, FQGTGA. Trimming cost V 5 bases and J 4 bases, with 11 bases left between them.